These 29 T cell receptor beta chains were sequenced from one sample in a study of T cell changes during pregnancy in multiple sclerosis. Assay: immunoSEQ multiplex PCR; the TCRdb copy retains only in-frame clones and omits some. Here the sample spans just under 40,000 clones, 90% being singletons. Sequences were derived from CD4+ T cells from peripheral blood mononuclear cells, sampled in the first trimester of pregnancy. All receptors derive from a female donor in good health, enrolled as a control in a pregnancy study.

The chain is built from TRBV2 and TRBJ2-7; 7 nucleotides match TRBD1. CDR3 length equals 13 residues. Per the germline V gene, CDR1 is SNHLY and CDR2 is FYNNEI. The V gene end was trimmed by 7 bases and the J gene end by 6 bases; junction bases not matched to a gene: 9. CDR3 DNA: TGTGCCAGCATCAAAGACAGGGTAAGCGAGCAGTACTTC. Residues: CASIKDRVSEQYF.

This clone was detected only once. J is TRBJ1-6 and V is TRBV7-8, with 8 bases fitting TRBD1. This CDR3 has 18 amino acids. The V segment lost 4 bases and the J segment 9 bases; nucleotides outside the gene matches: 17. Germline V gives CDR1 SGHVS, CDR2 FQNEAQ. CDR3 sequence: CASSSGQGIRGRVSPLHF. The DNA of the CDR3 is TGTGCCAGCAGCTCTGGACAGGGAATCCGGGGAAGAGTTTCACCCCTCCACTTT.

This clone was counted once. The J gene is TRBJ1-1, the V gene TRBV18, with 9 bases fitting TRBD1. V dropped 3 bases and J dropped 4; count of bases not matched to a gene: 6. The CDR3 covers 15 residues. Germline assignment: CDR1 KGHSH and CDR2 LQKENI. This CDR3 reads CASSPSPGQGTEAFF. CDR3 nucleotides: TGTGCCAGCTCACCCTCTCCGGGACAGGGCACTGAAGCTTTCTTT.

The rearrangement joins TRBV20-1 to TRBJ2-1; D remains unclear. Germline V CDR1 and CDR2: DFQATT, SNEGSKA (reference sequence). CDR3 length: 11 residues. V lost 6 bases, J lost 6 bases, and 9 bases lay in between. CDR3 nucleotide sequence: TGCAGTGCGACTCAAAGCAATGAGCAGTTCTTC. Translated, it gives CSATQSNEQFF.

The chain uses TRBV19 and TRBJ1-6; 8 positions match TRBD1. Trimming cost V 10 bases and J 10 bases; bases outside gene matches: 12. Germline V gene data show CDR1 as LNHDA and CDR2 as SQIVND (reference sequence). This CDR3 region has 14 residues. The CDR3 DNA reads as TGTGCCACCCAAGGACAGGGACTCGGATCACCCCTCCACTTT. It specifies CATQGQGLGSPLHF.

The chain carries TRBV7-9 and TRBJ1-2, with D hard to call. The V gene's germline CDR1 is SEHNR and CDR2 FQNEAQ (reference sequence). V was clipped by 3 bases and J by 10 bases, with 12 bases between them. This CDR3 contains 12 residues. CDR3: CASSLDSSDYTF. The CDR3 DNA is TGTGCCAGCAGCTTGGATAGCTCTGACTACACCTTC. The variable domain in full, with the rest retrieved from reference TRBV7-9 and TRBJ1-2, is DTGVSQNPRHKITKRGQNVTFRCDPISEHNRLYWYRQTLGQGPEFLTYFQNEAQLEKSRLLSDRFSAERPKGSFSTLEIQRTEQGDSAMYLCASSLDSSDYTFGSGTRLTVV.

The chain uses TRBV5-1 and TRBJ1-4; 7 nucleotides align to TRBD1. V trimming: 5 bases; J trimming: 8 bases; junction bases outside the gene matches: 9. The CDR3 is 14 amino acids. Germline CDR1 reads SGHRS; CDR2 reads YFSETQ. CDR3 region: CASSQEGAREKLFF. CDR3 bases: TGCGCCAGCAGTCAAGAGGGGGCCCGCGAAAAACTGTTTTTT.

This chain connects TRBV7-9 to TRBJ2-5; D is possibly TRBD2 (6 bases). This CDR3 comprises 15 residues. Trimming removed 5 bases from V and 1 base from J, with 14 bases in between. Germline assignment: CDR1 SEHNR and CDR2 FQNEAQ (reference sequence). The chain's CDR3 is CASSPAGGVQETQYF. DNA of the CDR3: TGTGCCAGCAGCCCAGCAGGAGGGGTCCAAGAGACCCAGTACTTC.

V is TRBV4-1 and J is TRBJ1-1; D might be TRBD1 (5 bases). Germline V CDR1 and CDR2: MGHRA, YSYEKL. V lost 5 bases and J lost 5, with 15 bases in between. The CDR3 is made up of 14 amino acids. This CDR3 reads CASSSPTVGTEAFF. CDR3 coding DNA: TGCGCCAGCAGCTCCCCGACAGTTGGAACTGAAGCTTTCTTT.

In the case of this clone: The same CDR3 can be traced to other DNA sequences in this sample. The chain has TRBV9 and TRBJ2-2; 9 bases agree with TRBD1. The CDR3 length is 15 residues. Germline V gene data show CDR1 as SGDLS and CDR2 as YYNGEE. Trimming at V came to 3 bases and at J to 5 bases, leaving 5 bases not matched to a gene. The CDR3 nucleotides read TGTGCCAGCAGCGGAGGACAGGGGAGGACCGGGGAGCTGTTTTTT. Protein sequence: CASSGGQGRTGELFF.

The rearrangement links TRBV27 to TRBJ2-7; D may be TRBD1 (6 bases). Germline lookup yields CDR1 MNHEY and CDR2 SMNVEV (reference sequence). This CDR3 comprises 15 residues. V was cut by 5 bases and J by 3 bases, with 17 bases left in between. CDR3 residues: CASSPQGNKGYEQYF. The CDR3 DNA is TGTGCCAGCAGTCCACAGGGAAATAAAGGCTACGAGCAGTACTTC.

V and J are TRBV5-1 and TRBJ1-3; D remains unclear. The CDR3 is made up of 13 amino acids. Germline loops: CDR1 SGHRS, CDR2 YFSETQ. Trimming stripped 0 bases from V and 2 bases from J, with 3 bases between. DNA for the CDR3: TGCGCCAGCAGCTTGGTAGCTGGAAACACCATATATTTT. Translating it yields CASSLVAGNTIYF. The full variable domain, rest sourced from reference TRBV5-1 and TRBJ1-3, is KAGVTQTPRYLIKTRGQQVTLSCSPISGHRSVSWYQQTPGQGLQFLFEYFSETQRNKGNFPGRFSGRQFSNSRSEMNVSTLELGDSALYLCASSLVAGNTIYFGEGSWLTVV.

This chain connects TRBV18 to TRBJ1-1; maybe TRBD1 (5 bases). The CDR3 runs to 14 residues. The V gene's germline CDR1 is KGHSH and CDR2 LQKENI. The germline V and J ends were trimmed by 3 bases and 5 bases, with 13 bases remaining between them. As DNA, the CDR3 is TGTGCCAGCTCACCTTCCCAGGGTGTTACTGAAGCTTTCTTT. Translating gives CASSPSQGVTEAFF.

The chain is built from TRBV2 and TRBJ2-7; D may be TRBD2 (6 bases). Trimming removed 6 bases from V and 3 bases from J, with 15 bases in between. In germline, CDR1 is SNHLY, CDR2 FYNNEI. CDR3 length: 14 residues. This CDR3 reads CASSKGLVSYEQYF. The DNA of the CDR3 is TGTGCCAGCAGCAAGGGACTGGTCAGCTACGAGCAGTACTTC.

The V and J genes are TRBV27 and TRBJ2-5, with 11 bases identical to TRBD1. CDR3 length equals 13 residues. Germline CDR1 MNHEY, CDR2 SMNVEV (reference sequence). Trimming cost V 7 bases and J 6 bases; bases outside gene matches: 4. The DNA of the CDR3 is TGTGCCAGCATGGGACAGGGGGAAAAGACCCAGTACTTC. Translation gives CASMGQGEKTQYF.

The rearrangement links TRBV4-1 to TRBJ1-1, with D tentatively TRBD1 (5 bases). The CDR3 has 16 residues. Trimming took off 3 bases at V and 2 bases at J, with 16 bases between the two ends. The germline V gene encodes CDR1 MGHRA and CDR2 YSYEKL. The CDR3 DNA follows: TGCGCCAGCAGCCATGGGGCAGCGGGCCTTAACACTGAAGCTTTCTTT. Translation: CASSHGAAGLNTEAFF.

The chain employs TRBV19 and TRBJ1-2, with D perhaps matching TRBD1 (5 bases). Trimming stripped 5 bases from V and 5 bases from J, with 12 bases between. This CDR3 has 13 amino acids. Germline lookup yields CDR1 LNHDA and CDR2 SQIVND (reference sequence). The CDR3 loop is CASSSRAGYGYTF. The DNA for the CDR3 is TGTGCCAGTAGTTCCCGGGCAGGGTATGGCTACACCTTC.

This clone was detected once. The V and J genes are TRBV4-2 and TRBJ2-5; perhaps TRBD2 as D (5 bases). The DNA end favors TRBJ2-7, so the J call may be wrong. The CDR3 contains 14 residues. The germline V gene encodes CDR1 LGHNA and CDR2 YNFKEQ. CDR3 residues: CASSQEEGLYEQYF. The CDR3, as DNA: TGTGCCAGCAGCCAAGAAGAAGGACTCTACGAGCAGTACTTC.

The rearrangement links TRBV29-1 to TRBJ1-2; D is ambiguous. Germline V gives CDR1 SQVTM, CDR2 ANQGSEA. The V end was cut by 6 bases, the J end by 0 bases, with 14 bases between. The CDR3 spans 14 residues. For the CDR3, the DNA is TGCAGCGTCGGGGAGCCGACATCTAACTATGGCTACACCTTC. Translating gives CSVGEPTSNYGYTF.

This chain links TRBV28 with TRBJ1-1; D is undetermined. Germline CDR1 reads MDHEN; CDR2 reads SYDVKM. The CDR3 has 12 amino acids. V was pared by 8 bases and J by 1 base, with 8 bases between. The CDR3 reads CASGTRNTEAFF. The DNA for the CDR3 is TGTGCCAGCGGAACTAGGAACACTGAAGCTTTCTTT.

Only a few counts were recorded for this clone. The chain joins TRBV29-1 to TRBJ1-1, with D unclear. This CDR3 has 11 amino acids. CDR1 is SQVTM and CDR2 is ANQGSEA in the germline V gene. V was trimmed by 6 bases and J by 10 bases, leaving 15 bases between them. CDR3 DNA sequence: TGCAGCGTCCTAACAGAGAATCGAGCTTTCTTT. It translates to CSVLTENRAFF.

This chain joins TRBV5-1 and TRBJ2-5; tentative D call: TRBD1 (5 bases). Trimming removed 0 bases from V and 11 bases from J, with 14 bases in between. The CDR3 runs to 13 residues. CDR1 and CDR2 from the germline V gene are SGHRS and YFSETQ. The CDR3 loop reads CASSLDNRYEQYF. For the CDR3, the DNA is TGCGCCAGCAGCTTGGATAACAGGTATGAGCAGTACTTC. The full variable domain, rest sourced from reference TRBV5-1 and TRBJ2-5, is KAGVTQTPRYLIKTRGQQVTLSCSPISGHRSVSWYQQTPGQGLQFLFEYFSETQRNKGNFPGRFSGRQFSNSRSEMNVSTLELGDSALYLCASSLDNRYEQYFGPGTRLLVL.

The gene calls are TRBV2 and TRBJ2-1; a weak D match, TRBD2 (5 bases). Germline-derived CDR1 and CDR2 are SNHLY and FYNNEI. The CDR3 consists of 11 residues. Trimming stripped 3 bases from V and 9 bases from J, with 6 bases between. The CDR3 DNA reads TGTGCCAGCAGTGACGAGGGTGAGCAGTTCTTC. Its protein product is CASSDEGEQFF.

This clone was seen only once. This chain uses TRBV7-2 with TRBJ1-1; D is undetermined. The CDR3 loop spans 14 amino acids. Trimming shortened V by 4 bases and J by 5 bases, and 14 bases separated the two germline ends. Per germline, CDR1 SGHTA and CDR2 FQGNSA. The CDR3 sequence: CASSSFGRETEAFF. CDR3 sequence (DNA): TGTGCCAGCAGCTCCTTCGGGAGAGAGACTGAAGCTTTCTTT.

CDR3 amino acids: CASSLTMNTEAFF. The CDR3, as DNA: TGTGCCAGCAGTCTAACTATGAACACTGAAGCTTTCTTT. The chain is built from TRBV6-6 and TRBJ1-1; D unresolved. Germline V gene lookup returns CDR1 MNHNY and CDR2 SVGAGI (reference sequence). There are 13 residues in the CDR3. Trimming cost V 5 bases and J 0 bases, with 7 bases left between them.

This chain links TRBV29-1 with TRBJ2-7; 13 nucleotides agree with TRBD2. V was pared by 6 bases and J by 7 bases, with 9 bases of the junction left unmatched. The germline gives CDR1 SQVTM, CDR2 ANQGSEA. The CDR3 extends over 14 amino acids. CDR3 amino acids: CSVLGTSGTREQYF. The CDR3 nucleotides read TGCAGCGTCCTCGGGACTAGCGGGACCCGGGAGCAGTACTTC.

V is TRBV19 and J is TRBJ2-2; tentatively, D is TRBD2 (6 bases). The CDR3 length is 14 residues. Germline CDR1 LNHDA, CDR2 SQIVND (reference sequence). Trimming left V 7 bases short and J 6 bases short, with 15 bases between. The CDR3 here is CASTARGGAGELFF. DNA for the CDR3: TGTGCCAGTACCGCAAGGGGAGGAGCCGGGGAGCTGTTTTTT.

The chain joins TRBV5-1 to TRBJ1-4; 7 nucleotides line up with TRBD1. CDR1 is SGHRS and CDR2 is YFSETQ in the germline V gene. The length of the CDR3 is 15 residues. Unmatched junction bases numbered 5, after V lost 3 bases and J lost 3 bases. The DNA for the CDR3 is TGCGCCAGCAGCTCACAGGGGTATCCTAATGAAAAACTGTTTTTT. It encodes CASSSQGYPNEKLFF.

This chain connects TRBV7-3 to TRBJ2-3; 8 bases line up with TRBD2. Germline loops: CDR1 SGHTA, CDR2 FQGTGA. Trimming removed 7 bases from V and 2 bases from J; junction bases left unmatched: 8. The CDR3 runs to 15 residues. CDR3 bases: TGTGCCAGCACCATGAGCGGGGGCATCACAGATACGCAGTATTTT. It encodes CASTMSGGITDTQYF.